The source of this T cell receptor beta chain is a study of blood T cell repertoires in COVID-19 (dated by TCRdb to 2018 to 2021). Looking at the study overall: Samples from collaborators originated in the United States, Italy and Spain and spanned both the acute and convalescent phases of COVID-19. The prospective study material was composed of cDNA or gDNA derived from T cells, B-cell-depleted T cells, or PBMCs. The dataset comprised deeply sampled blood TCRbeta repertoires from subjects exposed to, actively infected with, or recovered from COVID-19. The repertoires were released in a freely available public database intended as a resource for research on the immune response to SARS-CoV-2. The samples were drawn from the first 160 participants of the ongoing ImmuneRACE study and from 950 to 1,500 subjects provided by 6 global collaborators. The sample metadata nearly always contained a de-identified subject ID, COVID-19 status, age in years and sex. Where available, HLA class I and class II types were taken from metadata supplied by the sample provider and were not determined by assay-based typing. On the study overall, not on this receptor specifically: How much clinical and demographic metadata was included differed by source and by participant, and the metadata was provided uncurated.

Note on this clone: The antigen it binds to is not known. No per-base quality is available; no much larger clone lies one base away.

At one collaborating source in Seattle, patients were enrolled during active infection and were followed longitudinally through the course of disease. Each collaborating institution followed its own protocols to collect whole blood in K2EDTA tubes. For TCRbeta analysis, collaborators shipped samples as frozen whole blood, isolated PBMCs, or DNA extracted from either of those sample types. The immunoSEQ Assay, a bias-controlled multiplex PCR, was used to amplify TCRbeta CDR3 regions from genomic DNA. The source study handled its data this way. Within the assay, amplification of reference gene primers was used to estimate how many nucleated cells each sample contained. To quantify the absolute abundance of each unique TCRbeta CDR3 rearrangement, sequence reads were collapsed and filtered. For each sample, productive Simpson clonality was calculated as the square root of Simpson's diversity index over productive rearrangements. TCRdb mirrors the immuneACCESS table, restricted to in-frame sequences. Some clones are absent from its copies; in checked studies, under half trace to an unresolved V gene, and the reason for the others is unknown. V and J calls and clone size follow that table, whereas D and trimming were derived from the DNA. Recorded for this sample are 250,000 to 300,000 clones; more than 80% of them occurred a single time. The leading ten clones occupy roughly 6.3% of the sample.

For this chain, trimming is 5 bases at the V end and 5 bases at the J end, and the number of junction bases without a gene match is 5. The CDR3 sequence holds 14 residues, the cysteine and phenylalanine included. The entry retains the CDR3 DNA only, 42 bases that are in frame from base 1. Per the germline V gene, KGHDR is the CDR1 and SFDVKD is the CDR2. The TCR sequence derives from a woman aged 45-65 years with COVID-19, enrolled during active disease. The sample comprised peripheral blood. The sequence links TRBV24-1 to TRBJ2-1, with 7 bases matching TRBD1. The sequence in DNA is TGTGCCACCAGTGCAACAGGGGCGCACAATGAGCAGTTCTTC. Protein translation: CATSATGAHNEQFF.